There are many counts of the clone carrying this T cell receptor beta chain. The antigen remains unidentified. The data derive from a study of CD8 T cells in ankylosing spondylitis. Per the germline V gene, CDR1 is MNHEY and CDR2 is SVGEGT. The CDR3 spans 17 residues. Deletions cut 4 bases from V and 0 bases from J, with 15 bases between. Whole-study results and caveats: A TCR beta motif of eight or nine highly homologous variants seemed to mark ankylosing spondylitis blood. The study looked at matched synovial fluid samples from ankylosing spondylitis patients. Disease-linked clones were reported to be significantly enriched there. As for the disease-linked clones, they showed a CD8+ phenotype and occurred at relatively low frequencies in peripheral blood.

Making use of molecular barcodes, quantitative 5'-RACE generated TCR beta libraries. TCRdb passed the 5' RACE reads through MiXCR, listing each CDR3 protein once. The sample comprises approximately 190,000 distinct CDR3 sequences, 10% to 15% of which are singletons, and approximately 10% rests with the top ten. The genes are TRBV6-2 or TRBV6-3 and TRBJ1-4; D is uncertain. The clonotype was recovered from a female donor with ankylosing spondylitis or in good health (not recorded which). The sample was blood, either unsorted or a sorted T cell fraction (not recorded which). CDR3 region: CASSSWTRRATNEKLFF. CDR3 coding DNA: TGTGCCAGCAGTTCTTGGACCAGGAGAGCAACTAATGAAAAACTGTTTTTT.